Shown below are 25 T cell receptor beta chains from a single sample sequenced in a study of Ad26.COV2.S vaccination and SARS-CoV-2 variants (dated by TCRdb to the early 2020s). This sample's treatment or condition label indicates: around 19 received Ad26.COV2.S at low or high dose, single or two shots; about 5 received placebo; per-sample allocation not given. Repertoires of vaccine and placebo recipients were sequenced from samples collected on day 63 after the first injection. Libraries were made using the immunoSEQ multiplex PCR assay. What TCRdb holds here is the immuneACCESS table cut down to in-frame rearrangements. Part of the clones is not present; checked against another copy, under half of the missing clones reflect an unresolved V gene, and the others are unexplained. The sample records 440,000 or so clones, about 92% of which are singletons. The top ten clones comprise around 4.5% of the sample.

The specimen comprised peripheral blood, sampled in a trial of Ad26.COV2.S vaccine versus placebo. The receptors here all came from a person aged 18-65 years who received the Ad26.COV2.S COVID-19 vaccine or a placebo.

This clone was counted a single time. V gene TRBV7-2 combines with J gene TRBJ2-6; maybe TRBD2 (6 bases). Deletions cut 4 bases from V and 1 base from J, with 14 bases between. CDR1 and CDR2 from the germline V gene are SGHTA and FQGNSA. This CDR3 region has 17 residues. This CDR3 is CASSYPGLRSGANVLTF. The CDR3 nucleotides read TGTGCCAGCAGCTATCCGGGACTGAGGTCTGGGGCCAACGTCCTGACTTTC.

The chain employs TRBV5-5 and TRBJ2-1; 7 bases fit TRBD1. Germline assignment: CDR1 SGHKS and CDR2 YYEKEE (reference sequence). Trimming at V came to 1 base and at J to 7 bases, leaving 5 bases not matched to a gene. The length of the CDR3 is 14 residues. CDR3 amino acids: CASSLSTGLNEQFF. The CDR3 DNA is TGTGCCAGCAGCTTGTCGACAGGGTTGAATGAGCAGTTCTTC.

J is TRBJ2-1 and V is TRBV18; 7 nucleotides match TRBD1. Germline-derived CDR1 and CDR2 are KGHSH and LQKENI. This CDR3 region has 13 residues. V trimming: 6 bases; J trimming: 4 bases; junction bases outside the gene matches: 3. The CDR3 region is CASSPGQYNEQFF. DNA of the CDR3: TGTGCCAGCTCCCCGGGACAGTACAATGAGCAGTTCTTC.

The chain employs TRBV28 and TRBJ2-7; D is unclear. Germline values: CDR1 MDHEN, CDR2 SYDVKM. Trimming pared 6 bases from V and 1 base from J, leaving 16 bases between. There are 15 residues in the CDR3. The CDR3 nucleotides are TGTGCCAGCAGCTCCCACCCAAGCGCTTCCTACGAGCAGTACTTC. Residues: CASSSHPSASYEQYF.

This clone showed up just a few times. The chain employs TRBV12-3 or TRBV12-4 and TRBJ1-5; D is undetermined. There are 13 residues in the CDR3. The ends were cut back, 4 bases at V and 6 bases at J, with 10 bases in the middle. The CDR3 spells CASSSQVGQPQHF. The DNA of the CDR3 is TGTGCCAGCAGTTCCCAGGTGGGTCAGCCCCAGCATTTT.

This clone appeared a single time. The rearrangement joins TRBV7-2 to TRBJ2-2; no firm D call. The CDR3 sequence is 13 residues long. Germline V gene sequence: CDR1 SGHTA, CDR2 FQGNSA. Trimming pared 5 bases from V and 5 bases from J, leaving 9 bases between. The CDR3 is CASSQAGTGELFF. The CDR3, as DNA: TGTGCCAGCAGCCAGGCCGGGACCGGGGAGCTGTTTTTT.

V gene TRBV7-8 combines with J gene TRBJ1-4; no clear D gene. CDR3 length: 15 amino acids. Trimming left V 4 bases short and J 0 bases short, with 9 bases between. CDR1 and CDR2 from the germline V gene are SGHVS and FQNEAQ. Written as DNA, the CDR3 is TGTGCCAGCAGCTCAACAGTTGCAACTAATGAAAAACTGTTTTTT. Residues: CASSSTVATNEKLFF.

CDR3 sequence reads: CASSQDSKVGRPQHF. Here the CDR3 DNA reads TGTGCCAGCAGCCAAGATTCGAAGGTTGGTCGGCCCCAGCATTTT. The chain recombines TRBV3-1 (or the pseudogene TRBV3-2) with TRBJ1-5; D unclear. CDR1 and CDR2 from the germline V gene are LGHDT and YNNKEL (reference sequence). This CDR3 spans 15 amino acids. V gave up 0 bases and J gave up 9 bases, with 15 bases separating them.

The chain employs TRBV10-3 and TRBJ1-4; TRBD1 matches 10 bases. J gave up 8 bases and V 4 bases, and 4 bases lay outside the gene matches. CDR3 size: 14 residues. Germline loops: CDR1 ENHRY, CDR2 SYGVKD. Here the CDR3 reads CAISGQGAKEKLFF. CDR3 bases: TGTGCCATCAGTGGACAGGGGGCGAAAGAAAAACTGTTTTTT.

Only a few counts were recorded for this clone. The chain combines TRBV13 with TRBJ1-1, with no clear D. This CDR3 is built from 14 residues. Germline CDR1 reads PRHDT; CDR2 reads FYEKMQ (reference sequence). Trimming cost V 0 bases and J 1 base, with 6 bases left between them. CDR3 coding DNA: TGTGCCAGCAGCTTAGGACATAAGAACACTGAAGCTTTCTTT. Translating gives CASSLGHKNTEAFF.

The chain employs TRBV7-8 and TRBJ2-3, with D possibly being TRBD2 (6 bases). The CDR3 runs 15 residues. Between the trimmed V and J ends, which lost 4 bases and 0 bases, there was a span of 11 bases. In germline, CDR1 is SGHVS, CDR2 FQNEAQ. The CDR3 DNA is TGTGCCAGCAGCTCCCGGGACTTTAGCACAGATACGCAGTATTTT. Translating gives CASSSRDFSTDTQYF. Full variable domain (missing parts from reference TRBV7-8 and TRBJ2-3): GAGVSQSPRYKVAKRGQDVALRCDPISGHVSLFWYQQALGQGPEFLTYFQNEAQLDKSGLPSDRFFAERPEGSVSTLKIQRTQQEDSAVYLCASSSRDFSTDTQYFGPGTRLTVL.

The CDR3 bases are TGTGCCAGCAGCTTAAGGGACGGCCAAGAGACCCAGTACTTC. Translation gives CASSLRDGQETQYF. The chain joins TRBV7-3 to TRBJ2-5; D may match TRBD1 or TRBD2 (5 bases each). Germline loops: CDR1 SGHTA, CDR2 FQGTGA. The CDR3 runs to 14 residues. Trimming removed 1 base at V and 1 base at J, with 7 bases between.

This sequence joins TRBV28 and TRBJ2-6; 7 nucleotides line up with TRBD1. Germline trimming cut 1 base from V and 0 bases from J; bases unmatched to any gene: 15. Germline CDR1 and CDR2: MDHEN and SYDVKM. The CDR3 totals 21 residues. The DNA for the CDR3 is TGTGCCAGCAGTTTATCTATCCCGGGACAGTCTCCACCCTCTGGGGCCAACGTCCTGACTTTC. Its translation: CASSLSIPGQSPPSGANVLTF.

The chain is built from TRBV9 and TRBJ2-3; D gene unclear. This CDR3 comprises 15 residues. Germline assignment: CDR1 SGDLS and CDR2 YYNGEE. V was clipped by 0 bases and J by 3 bases, with 11 bases between them. The CDR3: CASSVDLSVTDTQYF. CDR3 nucleotide sequence: TGTGCCAGCAGCGTAGACCTTTCCGTGACAGATACGCAGTATTTT.

This chain joins TRBV7-2 and TRBJ1-5, with TRBD1 matching over 8 bases. Germline V gene lookup returns CDR1 SGHTA and CDR2 FQGNSA. This CDR3 has 15 residues. The junction had 9 bases not matched to a gene; V was cut back by 5 bases and J by 6 bases. The CDR3 is CASSPTPGGRQPQHF. CDR3 bases: TGTGCCAGCAGCCCAACCCCAGGGGGCCGTCAGCCCCAGCATTTT.

J is TRBJ1-5 and V is TRBV19; D possibly corresponds to TRBD1 (5 bases). V was clipped by 3 bases and J by 3 bases, with 15 bases between them. Germline V gene sequence: CDR1 LNHDA, CDR2 SQIVND (reference sequence). This CDR3 comprises 16 residues. The CDR3, as DNA: TGTGCCAGTAGTATCGGGGCAGGCCGTACCAATCAGCCCCAGCATTTT. It yields the protein CASSIGAGRTNQPQHF.

This sequence joins TRBV5-4 and TRBJ2-1, with D tentatively TRBD1 (5 bases). The germline gives CDR1 SGHNT, CDR2 YYREEE (reference sequence). V dropped 4 bases and J dropped 4 bases, with 9 bases sitting between them. The CDR3 covers 13 residues. CDR3: CASSPGLYNEQFF. For the CDR3, the DNA is TGTGCCAGCAGCCCAGGGTTATACAATGAGCAGTTCTTC.

The chain couples TRBV5-8 to TRBJ2-7; 9 bases agree with TRBD1. V shed 0 bases, J shed 0 bases, and the junction held 4 bases outside the gene matches. CDR1 and CDR2 from the germline V gene are SGHTS and YDEGEE. The CDR3 loop spans 16 amino acids. This CDR3 reads CASSLAGTGFSYEQYF. For the CDR3, the DNA is TGTGCCAGCAGCTTGGCCGGGACAGGGTTCTCCTACGAGCAGTACTTC. Full variable domain (outside the CDR3, taken from reference TRBV5-8 and TRBJ2-7): EAGVTQSPTHLIKTRGQQATLRCSPISGHTSVYWYQQALGLGLQFLLWYDEGEERNRGNFPPRFSGRQFPNYSSELNVNALELEDSALYLCASSLAGTGFSYEQYFGPGTRLTVT.

The chain combines TRBV7-2 with TRBJ2-5; TRBD1 aligns across 8 bases. Germline V gene data show CDR1 as SGHTA and CDR2 as FQGNSA. The CDR3 sequence is 15 residues long. V was clipped by 4 bases and J by 0 bases; unmatched bases: 4. This CDR3 is CASSSWTGHQETQYF. CDR3 nucleotides: TGTGCCAGCAGCTCATGGACAGGGCACCAAGAGACCCAGTACTTC.

This clone was picked up one time. The CDR3: CASSFILGAQETQYF. DNA of the CDR3: TGTGCCAGCAGCTTTATTCTCGGGGCCCAAGAGACCCAGTACTTC. J is TRBJ2-5 and V is TRBV7-6; D may match TRBD1 or TRBD2 (5 bases each). Germline-derived CDR1 and CDR2 are SGHVS and FNYEAQ. The CDR3 runs 15 residues. V gave up 3 bases and J gave up 1 base, with 12 bases separating them. The full variable domain, in which reference TRBV7-6 and TRBJ2-5 provide the parts outside the CDR3, is GAGVSQSPRYKVTKRGQDVALRCDPISGHVSLYWYRQALGQGPEFLTYFNYEAQQDKSGLPNDRFSAERPEGSISTLTIQRTEQRDSAMYRCASSFILGAQETQYFGPGTRLLVL.

The chain has TRBV11-2 and TRBJ2-1, with 12 nucleotides matching TRBD1. Germline V gene lookup returns CDR1 SGHAT and CDR2 FQNNGV. Unmatched junction bases numbered 1, after V lost 4 bases and J lost 9 bases. This CDR3 is 13 amino acids long. CDR3 DNA sequence: TGTGCCAGCAGCTGGGACAGGGGGCGTGAGCAGTTCTTC. Translating gives CASSWDRGREQFF. The full variable domain, its missing parts supplied by reference TRBV11-2 and TRBJ2-1, is EAGVAQSPRYKIIEKRQSVAFWCNPISGHATLYWYQQILGQGPKLLIQFQNNGVVDDSQLPKDRFSAERLKGVDSTLKIQPAKLEDSAVYLCASSWDRGREQFFGPGTRLTVL.

The chain employs TRBV4-1 and TRBJ2-2, with 9 positions matching TRBD2. J lost 8 bases, V lost 1 base, and 11 bases had no gene match. Germline values: CDR1 MGHRA, CDR2 YSYEKL. This CDR3 contains 17 residues. The CDR3 coding sequence is TGCGCCAGCAGCCAAGCCTTAAAGACTAGCGGAAGAGGGGAGCTGTTTTTT. It is translated as CASSQALKTSGRGELFF.

The rearrangement uses TRBV5-1 and TRBJ1-4, with 12 positions matching TRBD1. From germline, CDR1 is SGHRS and CDR2 YFSETQ. This CDR3 spans 18 amino acids. Trimming at V came to 4 bases and at J to 0 bases, leaving 7 bases not matched to a gene. CDR3 nucleotides: TGCGCCAGCAGCGTGGGACAGGGGGCCCCTACAACTAATGAAAAACTGTTTTTT. Protein product: CASSVGQGAPTTNEKLFF.

V and J are TRBV28 and TRBJ1-5; D perhaps matches TRBD1 (5 bases). This CDR3 contains 15 residues. The ends were cut back, 6 bases at V and 7 bases at J, with 19 bases in the middle. CDR1 is MDHEN and CDR2 is SYDVKM in the germline V gene. The CDR3 loop reads CASRPPGGFFQPQHF. CDR3 DNA sequence: TGTGCCAGCAGGCCCCCGGGGGGATTTTTCCAGCCCCAGCATTTT.

This sequence joins TRBV5-5 and TRBJ1-1; D may be TRBD1 (6 bases). Germline loops: CDR1 SGHKS, CDR2 YYEKEE (reference sequence). V gave up 1 base and J gave up 0 bases, with 16 bases separating them. The length of the CDR3 is 17 residues. Written as DNA, the CDR3 is TGTGCCAGCAGCTTGAGGACCGGGGGGGCAATGAACACTGAAGCTTTCTTT. This encodes CASSLRTGGAMNTEAFF. Full variable domain (remainder filled in from reference TRBV5-5 and TRBJ1-1): DAGVTQSPTHLIKTRGQQVTLRCSPISGHKSVSWYQQVLGQGPQFIFQYYEKEERGRGNFPDRFSARQFPNYSSELNVNALLLGDSALYLCASSLRTGGAMNTEAFFGQGTRLTVV.